This T cell receptor (beta chain) was captured in a study of cytotoxic CD8 clonotypes in ibrutinib-treated CLL. Overall study context: Recorded responses included about 25 partial and 2 complete; following median about 68 months, roughly 15 stayed remitted and around 12 progressed. Averaging across samples gave about 230,000 productive templates and 94,082 productive rearrangements.

The germline CDR1 and CDR2 sequences are SGHDN and FVKESK. The CDR3 is 15 amino acids. V was clipped by 0 bases and J by 4 bases, with 12 bases between them. Generated by immunoSEQ multiplex PCR, the TCRdb table keeps only in-frame clones and is missing some. The table records 130,000 to 150,000 clones, roughly three quarters of them present only once. Overall study results and limits: Baseline values of clonality outstripped age-matched healthy donors and followed circulating CD8+ T-cell counts. Contraction or stability on treatment was seen for public clonotypes, which were uncommon.

Comment on this clone: Its antigen is as yet unknown.

The source material was PBMCs, sampled after 12 months of ibrutinib treatment. The source of this sequence is a human donor with chronic lymphocytic leukemia. The chain employs TRBV14 and TRBJ1-1; tentatively, D is TRBD1 (5 bases). The CDR3 nucleotides are TGTGCCAGCAGCCAAGATTGGGGGGTGGGCACTGAAGCTTTCTTT. Translation: CASSQDWGVGTEAFF.